The 11 T cell receptor beta chains below were found in one sample sequenced in a study of identical twins. TCRdb called the 5' RACE reads again in MiXCR, with one record for every CDR3 protein. This sample carries some 560,000 distinct CDR3 sequences, roughly 9.9% of them seen once, and the ten largest clones take 2.5% to 3.5%. This same sample was also taken into another study, of yellow fever vaccine responses in identical twins.

Sequenced sample: PBMCs. These receptors originate from a young woman in good health.

The sample holds many counts of this clonotype. This chain links TRBV7-2 with TRBJ2-3; the D call may be TRBD1 or TRBD2 (5 bases each). The V end was cut by 6 bases, the J end by 3 bases, with 10 bases between. The CDR3 length is 13 residues. Germline V gives CDR1 SGHTA, CDR2 FQGNSA. CDR3 coding DNA: TGTGCCAGCAGTCCGGGGCAGACAGATACGCAGTATTTT. This codes for CASSPGQTDTQYF. The full variable domain, completed using reference TRBV7-2 and TRBJ2-3, is GAGVSQSPSNKVTEKGKDVELRCDPISGHTALYWYRQSLGQGLEFLIYFQGNSAPDKSGLPSDRFSAERTGGSVSTLTIQRTQQEDSAVYLCASSPGQTDTQYFGPGTRLTVL.

The gene calls are TRBV28 and TRBJ2-5; the D gene could be TRBD1 or TRBD2 (5 bases each). Germline CDR1 MDHEN, CDR2 SYDVKM. The CDR3 runs 16 residues. With 5 bases removed from V and 0 bases from J, the gap between germline ends came to 16 bases. The CDR3 nucleotides read TGTGCCAGCAGTCACCCCCGGGACGCTTACCAAGAGACCCAGTACTTC. Translating it yields CASSHPRDAYQETQYF.

The genes are TRBV12-3 or TRBV12-4 and TRBJ1-1; tentative D call: TRBD1 (5 bases). Trimming stripped 3 bases from V and 4 bases from J, with 12 bases between. This CDR3 contains 14 residues. Written as DNA, the CDR3 is TGTGCCAGCAGTTTGGGGGGATTTGTCACTGAAGCTTTCTTT. Protein product: CASSLGGFVTEAFF.

CDR3 amino acids: CSVGEGAHEQYF. The CDR3 bases are TGCAGCGTTGGGGAGGGGGCCCACGAGCAGTACTTC. This rearrangement joins TRBV29-1 to TRBJ2-7; the D call may be TRBD1 or TRBD2 (7 bases each). CDR3 length equals 12 residues. Deletions cut 4 bases from V and 5 bases from J, with 12 bases between. Germline CDR1 is SQVTM and CDR2 is ANQGSEA.

This clonotype has ten or more counts. The gene calls are TRBV7-9 and TRBJ2-2; a weak D match, TRBD1 (5 bases). V shed 3 bases and J shed 5 bases, with 13 bases lying between them. Per the germline V gene, CDR1 is SEHNR and CDR2 is FQNEAQ (reference sequence). The CDR3 sequence is 15 residues long. CDR3 nucleotide sequence: TGTGCCAGCAGCTTCTTCCAGGGTTGGACCGGGGAGCTGTTTTTT. Amino acid sequence: CASSFFQGWTGELFF. Full variable domain (rest looked up from reference TRBV7-9 and TRBJ2-2): DTGVSQNPRHKITKRGQNVTFRCDPISEHNRLYWYRQTLGQGPEFLTYFQNEAQLEKSRLLSDRFSAERPKGSFSTLEIQRTEQGDSAMYLCASSFFQGWTGELFFGEGSRLTVL.

In its sample, this clonotype was seen many times. V gene TRBV15 combines with J gene TRBJ1-1; tentatively, D is TRBD1 (5 bases). Germline CDR1 and CDR2: LNHNV and YYDKDF (reference sequence). V was pared by 0 bases and J by 2 bases, with 13 bases between. This CDR3 is built from 16 residues. DNA of the CDR3: TGTGCCACCAGCAGAGATCCAGCAGGGAGAAACACTGAAGCTTTCTTT. This sequence encodes CATSRDPAGRNTEAFF.

In this sample, this clonotype turned up a few times. J is TRBJ2-1 and V is TRBV20-1, with D possibly TRBD2 on 6 matching bases. The germline V gene encodes CDR1 DFQATT and CDR2 SNEGSKA (reference sequence). V lost 0 bases and J lost 4, with 13 bases in between. This CDR3 region has 15 residues. The CDR3 DNA is TGCAGTGCTAGAGATAGTTTGGCGGGATACAATGAGCAGTTCTTC. It yields the protein CSARDSLAGYNEQFF.

The chain has TRBV24-1 and TRBJ2-2; tentatively, D is TRBD2 (7 bases). V lost 2 bases, J lost 6 bases, and 12 bases lay in between. The CDR3 has 15 amino acids. CDR1 is KGHDR and CDR2 is SFDVKD in the germline V gene. CDR3 in DNA: TGTGCCACCAGTGATTCGGGGGGCGCGGCCGGGGAGCTGTTTTTT. Protein product: CATSDSGGAAGELFF.

This clonotype was counted many times. The V gene is TRBV3-1, the J gene TRBJ2-1, with 12 bases matching TRBD2. The J segment lost 5 bases and the V segment lost 4 bases, leaving 6 bases of the junction unmatched. This CDR3 comprises 16 residues. Germline V lookup: CDR1 LGHDT, CDR2 YNNKEL (reference sequence). The CDR3 reads CASSLRLAGVNNEQFF. Written as DNA, the CDR3 is TGTGCCAGCAGCCTCAGACTAGCGGGGGTAAACAATGAGCAGTTCTTC.

This clonotype was recorded at least ten times. J is TRBJ1-2 and V is TRBV24-1; no firm D call. Germline V gene data show CDR1 as KGHDR and CDR2 as SFDVKD. The germline V and J ends were trimmed by 4 bases and 6 bases, with 8 bases remaining between them. The CDR3 extends over 12 amino acids. CDR3 amino acids: CATSDLKDGYTF. CDR3 nucleotides: TGTGCCACCAGTGACCTGAAGGATGGCTACACCTTC.

This clonotype was counted a few times. V and J are TRBV4-1 and TRBJ2-1, with TRBD2 identical over 10 bases. Trimming removed 1 base from V and 9 bases from J; junction bases left unmatched: 12. CDR1 and CDR2 from the germline V gene are MGHRA and YSYEKL. The CDR3 length is 17 residues. In DNA form, the CDR3 reads TGCGCCAGCAGCCAAGCGCTCCCAGCGGGAGGGCCCAGTGAGCAGTTCTTC. It codes for CASSQALPAGGPSEQFF.